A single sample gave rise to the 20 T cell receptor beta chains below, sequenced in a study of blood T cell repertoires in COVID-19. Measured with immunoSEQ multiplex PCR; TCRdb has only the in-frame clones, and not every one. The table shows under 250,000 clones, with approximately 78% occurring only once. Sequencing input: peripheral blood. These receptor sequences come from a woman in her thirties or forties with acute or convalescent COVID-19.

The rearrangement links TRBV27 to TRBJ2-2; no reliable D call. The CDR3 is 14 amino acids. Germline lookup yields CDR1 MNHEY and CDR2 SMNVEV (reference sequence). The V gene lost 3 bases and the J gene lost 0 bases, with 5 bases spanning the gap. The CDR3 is CASSFRTNTGELFF. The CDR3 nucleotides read TGTGCCAGCAGTTTCAGGACGAACACCGGGGAGCTGTTTTTT.

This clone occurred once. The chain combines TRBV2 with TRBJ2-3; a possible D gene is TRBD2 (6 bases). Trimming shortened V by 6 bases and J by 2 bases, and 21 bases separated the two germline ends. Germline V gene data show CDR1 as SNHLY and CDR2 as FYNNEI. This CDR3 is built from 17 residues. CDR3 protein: CASSARVGGGSTDTQYF. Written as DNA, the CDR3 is TGTGCCAGCAGCGCCCGAGTTGGGGGAGGTTCCACAGATACGCAGTATTTT.

The CDR3 DNA reads TGCGCCAATAAACAGGGGGAGCAGTACTTC. Protein sequence: CANKQGEQYF. The chain is built from TRBV10-1 and TRBJ2-7; TRBD1 aligns across 7 bases. The CDR3 covers 10 residues. CDR1 WNHNN and CDR2 SYGVQD come from the germline V gene (reference sequence). J was trimmed by 7 bases and V by 10 bases; bases with no gene match: 4.

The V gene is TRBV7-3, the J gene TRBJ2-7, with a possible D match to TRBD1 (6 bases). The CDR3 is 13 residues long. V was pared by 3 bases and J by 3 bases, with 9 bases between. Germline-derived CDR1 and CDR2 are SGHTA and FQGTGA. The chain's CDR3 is CASSFSQGYEQYF. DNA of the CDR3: TGTGCCAGCAGCTTCTCACAGGGCTACGAGCAGTACTTC.

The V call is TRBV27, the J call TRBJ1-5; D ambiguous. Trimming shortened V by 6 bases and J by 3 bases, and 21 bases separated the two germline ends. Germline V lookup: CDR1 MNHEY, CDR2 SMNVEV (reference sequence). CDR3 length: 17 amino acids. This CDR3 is CASRAGVGGWNNQPQHF. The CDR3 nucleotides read TGTGCCAGCAGGGCGGGCGTGGGCGGCTGGAACAATCAGCCCCAGCATTTT.

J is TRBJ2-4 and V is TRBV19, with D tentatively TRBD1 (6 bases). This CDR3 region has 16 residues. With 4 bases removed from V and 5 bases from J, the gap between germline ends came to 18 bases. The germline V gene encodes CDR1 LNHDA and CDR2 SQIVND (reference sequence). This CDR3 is CASSTDFDRRQNIQYF. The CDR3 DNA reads TGTGCCAGTAGTACCGACTTCGACAGGCGACAAAACATTCAGTACTTC. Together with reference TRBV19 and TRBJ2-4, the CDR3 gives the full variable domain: DGGITQSPKYLFRKEGQNVTLSCEQNLNHDAMYWYRQDPGQGLRLIYYSQIVNDFQKGDIAEGYSVSREKKESFPLTVTSAQKNPTAFYLCASSTDFDRRQNIQYFGAGTRLSVL.

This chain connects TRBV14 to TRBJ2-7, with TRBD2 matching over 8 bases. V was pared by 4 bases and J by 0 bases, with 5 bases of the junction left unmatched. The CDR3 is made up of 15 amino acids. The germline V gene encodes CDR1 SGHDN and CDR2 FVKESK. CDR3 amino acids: CASSPSGGYSYEQYF. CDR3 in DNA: TGTGCCAGCAGCCCAAGCGGGGGTTACTCCTACGAGCAGTACTTC.

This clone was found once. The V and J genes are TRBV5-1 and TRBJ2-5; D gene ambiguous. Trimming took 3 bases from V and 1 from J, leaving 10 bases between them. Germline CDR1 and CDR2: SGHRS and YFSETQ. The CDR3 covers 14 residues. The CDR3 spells CASSYSPGQETQYF. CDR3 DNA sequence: TGCGCCAGCAGCTACTCCCCGGGCCAAGAGACCCAGTACTTC.

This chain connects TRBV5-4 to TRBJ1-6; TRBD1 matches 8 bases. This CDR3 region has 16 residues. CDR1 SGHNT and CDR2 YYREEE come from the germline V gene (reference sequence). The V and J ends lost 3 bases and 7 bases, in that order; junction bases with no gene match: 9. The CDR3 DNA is TGTGCCAGCAGCTCGGGACAGGTCCTAGAAAATTCACCCCTCCACTTT. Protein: CASSSGQVLENSPLHF.

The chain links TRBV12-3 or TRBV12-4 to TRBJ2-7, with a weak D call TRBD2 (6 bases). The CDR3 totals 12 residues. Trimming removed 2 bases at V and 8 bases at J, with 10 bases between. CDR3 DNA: TGTGCCAGCAGTTTATCGCTAGCGCAGCAGTACTTC. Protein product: CASSLSLAQQYF.

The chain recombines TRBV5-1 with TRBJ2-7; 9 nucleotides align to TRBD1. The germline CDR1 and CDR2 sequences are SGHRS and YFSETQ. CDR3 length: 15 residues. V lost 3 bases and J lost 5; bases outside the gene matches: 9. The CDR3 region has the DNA TGCGCCAGCAGCTCGCGGATTACAGGGGGCAACGAGCAGTACTTC. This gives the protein CASSSRITGGNEQYF.

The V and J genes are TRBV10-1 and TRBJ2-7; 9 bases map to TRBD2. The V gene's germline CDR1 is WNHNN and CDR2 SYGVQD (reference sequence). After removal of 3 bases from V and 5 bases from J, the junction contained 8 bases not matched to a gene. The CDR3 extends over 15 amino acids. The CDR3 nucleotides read TGCGCCAGCAGTGACACTAGCGGGCCTGGGGACGAGCAGTACTTC. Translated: CASSDTSGPGDEQYF.

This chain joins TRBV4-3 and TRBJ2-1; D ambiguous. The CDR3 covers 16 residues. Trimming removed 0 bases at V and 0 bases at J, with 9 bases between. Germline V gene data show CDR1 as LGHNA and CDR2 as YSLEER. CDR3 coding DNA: TGCGCCAGCAGCCAAGATGCGGTAAGCTCCTACAATGAGCAGTTCTTC. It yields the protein CASSQDAVSSYNEQFF.

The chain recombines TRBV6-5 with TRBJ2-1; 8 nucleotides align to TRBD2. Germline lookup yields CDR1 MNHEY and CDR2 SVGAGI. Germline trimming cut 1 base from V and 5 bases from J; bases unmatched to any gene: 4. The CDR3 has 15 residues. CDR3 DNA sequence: TGTGCCAGCAGTTACTTCGGGGGGGGAAACAATGAGCAGTTCTTC. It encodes CASSYFGGGNNEQFF.

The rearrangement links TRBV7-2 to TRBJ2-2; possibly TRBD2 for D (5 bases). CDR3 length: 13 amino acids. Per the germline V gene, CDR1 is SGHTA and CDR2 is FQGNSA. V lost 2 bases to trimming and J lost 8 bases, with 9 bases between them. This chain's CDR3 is CASSLSGGGELFF. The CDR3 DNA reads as TGTGCCAGCAGCTTAAGCGGAGGTGGGGAGCTGTTTTTT.

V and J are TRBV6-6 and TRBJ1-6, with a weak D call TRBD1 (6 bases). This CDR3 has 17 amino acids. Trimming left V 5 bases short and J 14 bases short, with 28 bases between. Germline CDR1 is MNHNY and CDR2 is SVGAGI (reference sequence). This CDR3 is CASSLNGQGDKGGALHF. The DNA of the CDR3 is TGTGCCAGCAGTCTTAACGGACAAGGGGATAAAGGGGGAGCCCTCCACTTT.

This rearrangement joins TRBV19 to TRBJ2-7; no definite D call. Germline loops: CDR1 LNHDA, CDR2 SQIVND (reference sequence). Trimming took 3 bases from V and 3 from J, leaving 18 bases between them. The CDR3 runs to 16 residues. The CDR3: CASSISSARSDYEQYF. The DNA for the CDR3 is TGTGCCAGTAGTATTAGCTCGGCTAGGTCCGACTACGAGCAGTACTTC.

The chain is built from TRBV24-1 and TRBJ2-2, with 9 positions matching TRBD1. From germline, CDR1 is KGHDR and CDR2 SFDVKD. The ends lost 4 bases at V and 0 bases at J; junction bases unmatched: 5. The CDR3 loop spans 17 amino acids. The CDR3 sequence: CATSEQGAPPNTGELFF. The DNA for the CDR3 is TGTGCCACCAGTGAACAGGGGGCCCCTCCGAACACCGGGGAGCTGTTTTTT.

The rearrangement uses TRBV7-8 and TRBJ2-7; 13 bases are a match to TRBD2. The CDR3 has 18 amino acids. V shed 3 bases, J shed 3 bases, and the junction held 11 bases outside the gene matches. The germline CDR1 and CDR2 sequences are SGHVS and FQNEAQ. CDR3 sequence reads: CASSFLTSGGIKVYEQYF. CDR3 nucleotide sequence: TGTGCCAGCAGCTTCCTGACTAGCGGGGGGATAAAAGTCTACGAGCAGTACTTC.

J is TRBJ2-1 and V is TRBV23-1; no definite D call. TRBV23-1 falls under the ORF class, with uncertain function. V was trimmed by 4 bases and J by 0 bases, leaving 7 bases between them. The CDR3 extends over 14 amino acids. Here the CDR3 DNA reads TGCGCCAGCAGTCCAACTGTCTCCTACAATGAGCAGTTCTTC. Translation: CASSPTVSYNEQFF.